Shown below are 7 T cell receptor beta chains from a single sample sequenced in a study of T cell responses to AZD1222 COVID-19 vaccine. Assay: immunoSEQ multiplex PCR; the TCRdb copy retains only in-frame clones and omits some. This table holds about 120,000 clones, 90% found once. This specimen was peripheral blood, taken on day 0 of AZD1222 vaccination. The receptors derive from an adult in good health.

V gene TRBV2 combines with J gene TRBJ1-1; D gene ambiguous. Germline-derived CDR1 and CDR2 are SNHLY and FYNNEI. Trimming shortened V by 8 bases and J by 0 bases, and 4 bases separated the two germline ends. The CDR3 is 11 residues long. CDR3 protein: CASEMNTEAFF. CDR3 DNA sequence: TGTGCCAGCGAGATGAACACTGAAGCTTTCTTT.

The chain links TRBV14 to TRBJ1-6; D perhaps matches TRBD1 (5 bases). CDR1 SGHDN and CDR2 FVKESK come from the germline V gene. V shed 1 base and J shed 10 bases, with 14 bases lying between them. CDR3 length: 15 amino acids. The CDR3 region is CASSQVGMGGSPLHF. CDR3 DNA: TGTGCCAGCAGCCAAGTGGGGATGGGGGGATCACCCCTCCACTTT.

V gene TRBV18 combines with J gene TRBJ1-5; tentative D call: TRBD1 (5 bases). Germline CDR1 reads KGHSH; CDR2 reads LQKENI. The CDR3 has 14 residues. V was pared by 6 bases and J by 0 bases, with 9 bases between. The DNA of the CDR3 is TGTGCCAGCTCGGGGGGTAATAGCAATCAGCCCCAGCATTTT. Its protein is CASSGGNSNQPQHF.

J is TRBJ2-1 and V is TRBV30; 8 bases align to TRBD2. The CDR3 sequence is 17 residues long. The J segment lost 0 bases and the V segment lost 0 bases, leaving 7 bases of the junction unmatched. The germline V gene has CDR1 GTSNPN and CDR2 SVGIG (reference sequence). As DNA, the CDR3 is TGTGCCTGGAGTGTATACGGGAGGGTCAGCTCCTACAATGAGCAGTTCTTC. It specifies CAWSVYGRVSSYNEQFF.

The J gene is TRBJ1-3, the V gene TRBV6-5; TRBD1 is a possible D gene (5 bases). The CDR3 spans 15 residues. V lost 6 bases to trimming and J lost 4 bases, with 16 bases between them. Germline-derived CDR1 and CDR2 are MNHEY and SVGAGI. The CDR3 loop is CASSRPGSKGNTIYF. CDR3 bases: TGTGCCAGCAGCCGCCCAGGGTCTAAGGGAAACACCATATATTTT.

The gene calls are TRBV3-1 (or the pseudogene TRBV3-2) and TRBJ1-2; the match to TRBD1 covers 11 bases. The CDR3 is 16 amino acids. V lost 2 bases, J lost 7 bases, and 9 bases stayed unmatched. Germline-derived CDR1 and CDR2 are LGHDT and YNNKEL (reference sequence). CDR3 loop: CASSQNMGQGEGGYTF. The CDR3, as DNA: TGTGCCAGCAGCCAAAACATGGGACAGGGGGAAGGTGGCTACACCTTC.

V is TRBV7-6 and J is TRBJ2-3; TRBD1 matches 8 bases. With 2 bases clipped from V and 0 bases from J, the junction kept 7 bases outside the gene matches. CDR1 is SGHVS and CDR2 is FNYEAQ in the germline V gene. This CDR3 spans 17 amino acids. Written as DNA, the CDR3 is TGTGCCAGCAGCTTACGGGGCGGGACAGGTAGCACAGATACGCAGTATTTT. It codes for CASSLRGGTGSTDTQYF.